One sample yielded the 8 T cell receptor beta chains listed below, sequenced in a study of T-cell reconstitution after alpha-beta-depleted transplantation in children. During its preparation, the TCRbeta library received unique molecular identifiers. TCRdb ran MiXCR on the PCR reads and lists one entry per CDR3 protein. The profile shows about 600,000 distinct CDR3 sequences, 10% to 13% of them singletons. Sample: PBMCs from the stem cell graft donor, taken from the stem cell graft. The receptors derive from a human donor who donated a stem cell graft to a child with acute myeloid leukemia.

This clonotype was seen ten or more times. This chain connects TRBV20-1 to TRBJ1-2; D unclear. Trimming stripped 2 bases from V and 8 bases from J, with 15 bases between. The CDR3 is made up of 13 amino acids. Germline assignment: CDR1 DFQATT and CDR2 SNEGSKA (reference sequence). The DNA for the CDR3 is TGCAGTGCTAGACCCCTCCAGTTCTGGGGCTACACCTTC. Translated: CSARPLQFWGYTF.

The sample holds many counts of this clonotype. The V and J genes are TRBV5-1 and TRBJ1-5; TRBD1 might be the D (5 bases). The germline V gene has CDR1 SGHRS and CDR2 YFSETQ. This CDR3 spans 14 amino acids. V was cut by 0 bases and J by 8 bases, with 12 bases left in between. CDR3: CASSLAAGSEPQHF. The CDR3 nucleotides read TGCGCCAGCAGCTTGGCGGCAGGGTCCGAGCCCCAGCATTTT.

This chain uses TRBV5-1 with TRBJ2-7, with TRBD1 matching over 8 bases. Looked up from germline, CDR1 is SGHRS and CDR2 is YFSETQ. This CDR3 comprises 19 residues. The ends lost 0 bases at V and 4 bases at J; junction bases unmatched: 18. In DNA form, the CDR3 reads TGCGCCAGCAGCTTGGTCGGGACAGGTATGCCAAACTTCGGGTACGAGCAGTACTTC. As protein: CASSLVGTGMPNFGYEQYF.

The sample holds a few counts of this clonotype. The chain combines TRBV15 with TRBJ2-3; TRBD1 is a possible D gene (6 bases). The germline V gene encodes CDR1 LNHNV and CDR2 YYDKDF (reference sequence). V shed 1 base and J shed 0 bases, with 14 bases lying between them. The CDR3 loop spans 17 amino acids. Here the CDR3 reads CATSRGLVGASTDTQYF. CDR3 coding DNA: TGTGCCACCAGCAGAGGGTTAGTGGGGGCAAGCACAGATACGCAGTATTTT. The complete variable domain, with remaining parts taken from reference TRBV15 and TRBJ2-3, reads DAMVIQNPRYQVTQFGKPVTLSCSQTLNHNVMYWYQQKSSQAPKLLFHYYDKDFNNEADTPDNFQSRRPNTSFCFLDIRSPGLGDTAMYLCATSRGLVGASTDTQYFGPGTRLTVL.

This clonotype appeared a few times. CDR3 nucleotides: TGCAGTGCTAGCCCCAGACAGGGTGGGACTAGCGTTTACGAGCAGTACTTC. Translating gives CSASPRQGGTSVYEQYF. V gene TRBV20-1 combines with J gene TRBJ2-7, with 10 bases identical to TRBD2. Germline CDR1 DFQATT, CDR2 SNEGSKA (reference sequence). This CDR3 has 17 amino acids. The V and J ends lost 3 bases and 4 bases, in that order; junction bases with no gene match: 15.

CDR3 amino acids: CASSQPRTSGRLKETQYF. The CDR3 DNA reads as TGTGCCAGCAGCCAACCCAGAACTAGCGGGAGACTGAAAGAGACCCAGTACTTC. The chain is built from TRBV3-1 and TRBJ2-5; 11 nucleotides align to TRBD2. The V segment lost 2 bases and the J segment 3 bases; nucleotides outside the gene matches: 11. The CDR3 spans 18 residues. Germline lookup yields CDR1 LGHDT and CDR2 YNNKEL (reference sequence).

The sample holds a few counts of this clonotype. The chain joins TRBV28 to TRBJ2-1, with D perhaps TRBD1 (7 bases). The CDR3 runs 19 residues. Germline lookup yields CDR1 MDHEN and CDR2 SYDVKM. Trimming pared 3 bases from V and 0 bases from J, leaving 21 bases between. CDR3 in DNA: TGTGCCAGCAGTTTCCAGGGGGGATACGGGACTTTCTCCTACAATGAGCAGTTCTTC. This sequence encodes CASSFQGGYGTFSYNEQFF.

The rearrangement uses TRBV6-2 or TRBV6-3 and TRBJ2-5; no firm D call. The ends were cut back, 6 bases at V and 5 bases at J, with 10 bases in the middle. This CDR3 is built from 12 residues. CDR1 is MNHEY and CDR2 is SVGEGT in the germline V gene. CDR3 nucleotide sequence: TGTGCCAGCAGCGACCCCCGGGAGACCCAGTACTTC. This gives the protein CASSDPRETQYF.